This TCR beta chain was retrieved from a study of shared clonotypes between healthy human individuals. General study points: Non-shared clonotypes had lower generation probabilities than clonotypes shared by all four sorted-subset donors. Investigators collected only blood, and repertoires in tissues likely differ.

This CDR3 has 15 amino acids. Between the trimmed V and J ends, which lost 4 bases and 3 bases, there was a span of 14 bases. Germline V lookup: CDR1 SGDLS, CDR2 YYNGEE. In regard to this clone: Its antigen is currently unknown.

The assay used deep level. In the original processing: ImmunoSEQ output lacked quality scores and full-length reads, limiting matched filtering. Repertoires were generated with immunoSEQ multiplex PCR, while TCRdb's copy carries only in-frame clones and drops some. V, J and clone size derive from that table, while D and trimming were established from the DNA sequence. The table has roughly 2.5 million clones, approximately 92% seen once; the top ten hold 0.14%. The sequence derives from a man aged 18 to 29 in good health. Sequenced input: naive CD4+ T cells sorted from blood. Subset in this sample: CD45RA+ positively selected. The chain is built from TRBV9 and TRBJ1-3; D might be TRBD1 (6 bases). The CDR3 DNA sequence: TGTGCCAGCAGCTCTCAGGGGCTAGGTGGAAACACCATATATTTT. It encodes CASSSQGLGGNTIYF.